This T cell receptor beta chain was captured by sequencing in a study of T cell repertoires in cytomegalovirus infection. Germline lookup yields CDR1 ENHRY and CDR2 SYGVKD. V lost 6 bases to trimming and J lost 7 bases, with 15 bases between them. The CDR3 length is 13 residues. This clonotype turned up a few times. What it binds is not known. In TCRdb, the reads were re-called with MiXCR into one record per CDR3 protein. Of approximately 730,000 distinct CDR3 sequences listed, just under 30% are singletons. The sequencing used cultured CD8+ T cells from PBMCs, collected from culture after CMV antigen stimulation. The chain joins TRBV10-3 to TRBJ1-2; D ambiguous. The sequence derives from a human donor in good health (CMV status not recorded). Some clones in this sample may be carry-over from other donors' samples. The CDR3 loop is CAISEEGLGGYTF. CDR3 DNA: TGTGCCATCAGCGAAGAGGGTTTAGGTGGCTACACCTTC.